A selection of T cell receptor beta chains follows, all from one sample in a study of T cell repertoires in cytomegalovirus infection. Antigens of these TCRs are unknown. One entry per CDR3 protein, called by TCRdb with MiXCR from the reads. The table includes around 500,000 distinct CDR3 sequences, under 55% detected once. The sequenced sample was cultured PBMCs, obtained from culture after CMV antigen stimulation. These receptors came from a human donor in good health (CMV status not recorded). Some clones in this sample may be carry-over from other donors' samples. The CDR3 runs from the conserved cysteine through the conserved F or W. The D gene is left open where the match is weak. For some rows the clone size is stated as once, few or many, or as a class when expanded; others skip it.

J gene: TRBJ2-1
V gene: TRBV6-2/TRBV6-3
D gene: .
clone size: once
CDR3 protein: CASSLLANAYNEQFF
CDR3 DNA: TGTGCCAGCAGCCTCCTAGCGAATGCGTACAATGAGCAGTTCTTC

J gene: TRBJ2-7
V gene: TRBV7-2
D gene: .
clone size: .
CDR3 protein: CASSTRTLGEQYF
CDR3 DNA: TGTGCCAGCAGCACTCGGACCTTAGGGGAGCAGTACTTC

J gene: TRBJ1-1
V gene: TRBV7-6
D gene: TRBD1
clone size: few
CDR3 protein: CASSLGDRGTAFF
CDR3 DNA: TGTGCCAGCAGCTTAGGGGACAGGGGGACGGCTTTCTTT

J gene: TRBJ1-5
V gene: TRBV6-2/TRBV6-3
D gene: .
clone size: .
CDR3 protein: CASSYDVVVGNQPQHF
CDR3 DNA: TGTGCCAGCAGTTACGATGTGGTAGTAGGGAATCAGCCCCAGCATTTT

J gene: TRBJ2-1
V gene: TRBV5-4
D gene: TRBD1
clone size: once
CDR3 protein: CAGSGTGFYNEQFF
CDR3 DNA: TGTGCCGGATCCGGGACAGGGTTCTACAATGAGCAGTTCTTC

J gene: TRBJ2-2
V gene: TRBV7-8
D gene: TRBD2
clone size: .
CDR3 protein: CASSLLAGGNTGELFF
CDR3 DNA: TGTGCCAGCAGCCTCCTAGCGGGGGGGAACACCGGGGAGCTGTTTTTT

J gene: TRBJ2-5
V gene: TRBV23-1
D gene: .
clone size: few
CDR3 protein: CASVGTKPSQETQYF
CDR3 DNA: TGCGCCAGCGTGGGGACGAAACCCAGCCAAGAGACCCAGTACTTC

J gene: TRBJ1-6
V gene: TRBV6-5
D gene: TRBD1
clone size: .
CDR3 protein: CASSFRTGPSPLHF
CDR3 DNA: TGTGCCAGCAGCTTCAGGACAGGACCTTCACCCCTCCACTTT

J gene: TRBJ2-1
V gene: TRBV11-3
D gene: .
clone size: .
CDR3 protein: CASSLDARVNSEQFF
CDR3 DNA: TGTGCCAGCAGCTTAGACGCCCGGGTTAACAGTGAGCAGTTCTTC

J gene: TRBJ2-2
V gene: TRBV7-9
D gene: .
clone size: .
CDR3 protein: CASSFAIKTGELFF
CDR3 DNA: TGTGCCAGCAGCTTCGCGATTAAGACCGGGGAGCTGTTTTTT

J gene: TRBJ1-1
V gene: TRBV30
D gene: .
clone size: .
CDR3 protein: CAWSALNTEAFF
CDR3 DNA: TGTGCCTGGAGCGCGTTGAACACTGAAGCTTTCTTT

J gene: TRBJ2-1
V gene: TRBV4-1
D gene: .
clone size: few
CDR3 protein: CASSQGANNEQFF
CDR3 DNA: TGTGCCAGCAGCCAAGGAGCCAACAATGAGCAGTTCTTC

J gene: TRBJ2-7
V gene: TRBV7-6
D gene: .
clone size: .
CDR3 protein: CASSLRSRLGLGVDEQYF
CDR3 DNA: TGTGCCAGCAGCTTAAGGAGTAGGTTGGGTTTGGGGGTAGACGAGCAGTACTTC

J gene: TRBJ2-2
V gene: TRBV7-8
D gene: TRBD2
clone size: few
CDR3 protein: CASSLVGGSPGELFF
CDR3 DNA: TGTGCCAGCAGCTTAGTTGGCGGGAGTCCCGGGGAGCTGTTTTTT

J gene: TRBJ2-5
V gene: TRBV7-8
D gene: .
clone size: .
CDR3 protein: CASSGFRRDYQETQYF
CDR3 DNA: TGTGCCAGCTCCGGGTTCCGCCGGGACTACCAAGAGACCCAGTACTTC

J gene: TRBJ2-1
V gene: TRBV23-1
D gene: .
clone size: .
CDR3 protein: CASTFKGADLTYNEQFF
CDR3 DNA: TGCGCCAGCACCTTCAAGGGCGCGGACTTAACCTACAATGAGCAGTTCTTC

J gene: TRBJ1-5
V gene: TRBV12-5
D gene: .
clone size: .
CDR3 protein: CASGPSGSNQPQHF
CDR3 DNA: TGTGCTAGTGGGCCCTCGGGTAGCAATCAGCCCCAGCATTTT

J gene: TRBJ1-2
V gene: TRBV29-1
D gene: .
clone size: .
CDR3 protein: CSVEPGIYGVTGYTF
CDR3 DNA: TGCAGCGTTGAACCCGGAATATACGGGGTTACGGGCTACACCTTC

J gene: TRBJ1-2
V gene: TRBV12-3/TRBV12-4
D gene: .
clone size: .
CDR3 protein: CASRRGVGGYTF
CDR3 DNA: TGTGCCAGCAGAAGGGGAGTAGGCGGCTACACCTTC

J gene: TRBJ2-5
V gene: TRBV20-1
D gene: TRBD2
clone size: .
CDR3 protein: CSARLRGRMQETQYF
CDR3 DNA: TGCAGTGCCCGGCTTCGCGGGAGGATGCAAGAGACCCAGTACTTC

J gene: TRBJ1-3
V gene: TRBV7-2
D gene: .
clone size: few
CDR3 protein: CASSPFLRASSGNTIYF
CDR3 DNA: TGTGCCAGCAGCCCATTTCTCAGGGCCAGCTCTGGAAACACCATATATTTT

J gene: TRBJ1-1
V gene: TRBV7-4
D gene: .
clone size: .
CDR3 protein: CASSEIPGTEAFF
CDR3 DNA: TGTGCCAGCAGCGAAATCCCCGGGACTGAAGCTTTCTTT

J gene: TRBJ2-1
V gene: TRBV10-3
D gene: TRBD1
clone size: .
CDR3 protein: CAISTGQGVFNEQFF
CDR3 DNA: TGTGCCATCAGCACTGGACAGGGGGTCTTCAATGAGCAGTTCTTC

J gene: TRBJ2-7
V gene: TRBV7-6
D gene: .
clone size: .
CDR3 protein: CASSNRLRGEAEQYF
CDR3 DNA: TGTGCCAGCAGCAATCGGCTGCGGGGTGAGGCCGAGCAGTACTTC

J gene: TRBJ1-1
V gene: TRBV7-2
D gene: .
clone size: few
CDR3 protein: CASSLTLRVTEAFF
CDR3 DNA: TGTGCCAGCAGCTTAACGTTAAGGGTAACTGAAGCTTTCTTT

J gene: TRBJ2-5
V gene: TRBV4-1
D gene: TRBD1
clone size: .
CDR3 protein: CASSQGDRPFYQETQYF
CDR3 DNA: TGCGCCAGCAGCCAGGGGGACAGGCCGTTTTACCAAGAGACCCAGTACTTC

J gene: TRBJ2-3
V gene: TRBV28
D gene: .
clone size: .
CDR3 protein: CASSLPGSTDTQYF
CDR3 DNA: TGTGCCAGCAGTTTGCCAGGAAGCACAGATACGCAGTATTTT

J gene: TRBJ2-2
V gene: TRBV5-5
D gene: TRBD2
clone size: .
CDR3 protein: CASRGVPGELFF
CDR3 DNA: TGTGCCAGCCGGGGGGTTCCCGGGGAGCTGTTTTTT

J gene: TRBJ2-7
V gene: TRBV2
D gene: TRBD1
clone size: few
CDR3 protein: CASSESERDRDFNEQYF
CDR3 DNA: TGTGCCAGCAGTGAGAGCGAGCGGGACAGGGACTTCAACGAGCAGTACTTC

J gene: TRBJ1-4
V gene: TRBV7-2
D gene: .
clone size: many
CDR3 protein: CASSLANRGEGDEKLFF
CDR3 DNA: TGTGCCAGCAGCTTAGCCAACCGAGGGGAGGGGGATGAAAAACTGTTTTTT

J gene: TRBJ2-7
V gene: TRBV6-2/TRBV6-3
D gene: TRBD1
clone size: .
CDR3 protein: CASSEVAGGTQEQYF
CDR3 DNA: TGTGCCAGCAGTGAAGTGGCAGGGGGCACGCAGGAGCAGTACTTC

J gene: TRBJ2-5
V gene: TRBV7-8
D gene: .
clone size: few
CDR3 protein: CASSQVPRGPEETQYF
CDR3 DNA: TGTGCCAGCAGCCAAGTCCCGCGGGGACCGGAGGAGACCCAGTACTTC

J gene: TRBJ1-5
V gene: TRBV28
D gene: .
clone size: few
CDR3 protein: CASRPTGGQPQHF
CDR3 DNA: TGTGCCAGCAGACCGACAGGCGGTCAGCCCCAGCATTTT

J gene: TRBJ2-1
V gene: TRBV12-3/TRBV12-4
D gene: .
clone size: .
CDR3 protein: CASSLTGYLPYNEQFF
CDR3 DNA: TGTGCCAGCAGTTTAACAGGCTATTTGCCCTACAATGAGCAGTTCTTC

J gene: TRBJ2-7
V gene: TRBV28
D gene: .
clone size: .
CDR3 protein: CASSWIIAQGPRSYEQYF
CDR3 DNA: TGTGCCAGCAGTTGGATAATAGCACAGGGTCCGAGATCCTACGAGCAGTACTTC

J gene: TRBJ1-5
V gene: TRBV7-6
D gene: TRBD1
clone size: few
CDR3 protein: CASSFLRGGWSNQPQHF
CDR3 DNA: TGTGCCAGCAGCTTCCTCAGAGGGGGCTGGAGCAATCAGCCCCAGCATTTT

J gene: TRBJ2-1
V gene: TRBV7-2
D gene: TRBD2
clone size: few
CDR3 protein: CASSLSGVPRNEQFF
CDR3 DNA: TGTGCCAGCAGCTTAAGCGGGGTCCCCCGCAATGAGCAGTTCTTC

J gene: TRBJ2-3
V gene: TRBV30
D gene: TRBD1
clone size: .
CDR3 protein: CASDIPTGDLLTSTDTQYF
CDR3 DNA: TGTGCCTCCGACATCCCCACAGGGGACCTTTTAACTAGCACAGATACGCAGTATTTT

J gene: TRBJ2-2
V gene: TRBV27
D gene: .
clone size: .
CDR3 protein: CASKAYGELFF
CDR3 DNA: TGTGCCAGCAAGGCCTACGGGGAGCTGTTTTTT

J gene: TRBJ1-3
V gene: TRBV7-2
D gene: .
clone size: .
CDR3 protein: CASSLIPTWGNTIYF
CDR3 DNA: TGTGCCAGCAGCTTAATACCTACCTGGGGAAACACCATATATTTT

J gene: TRBJ1-6
V gene: TRBV7-2
D gene: .
clone size: .
CDR3 protein: CASSLVGLQALHF
CDR3 DNA: TGTGCCAGCAGCTTAGTCGGGCTCCAGGCCCTCCACTTT

J gene: TRBJ1-1
V gene: TRBV19
D gene: TRBD1
clone size: .
CDR3 protein: CASSMRLVHIGTGVFGVNTEAFF
CDR3 DNA: TGTGCCAGTAGTATGAGGCTAGTGCACATAGGGACAGGGGTATTCGGAGTGAACACTGAAGCTTTCTTT

J gene: TRBJ2-6
V gene: TRBV23-1
D gene: TRBD1
clone size: .
CDR3 protein: CASSTGGLGANVLTF
CDR3 DNA: TGCGCCAGCAGTACAGGGGGCCTTGGGGCCAACGTCCTGACTTTC

J gene: TRBJ2-2
V gene: TRBV6-5
D gene: .
clone size: .
CDR3 protein: CASSYYSPGELFF
CDR3 DNA: TGTGCCAGCAGTTATTATTCGCCCGGGGAGCTGTTTTTT

J gene: TRBJ2-3
V gene: TRBV7-6
D gene: TRBD2
clone size: few
CDR3 protein: CASSQGTSGSKADTQYF
CDR3 DNA: TGTGCCAGCAGCCAAGGAACTAGCGGGAGTAAAGCAGATACGCAGTATTTT

J gene: TRBJ2-7
V gene: TRBV5-4
D gene: TRBD1
clone size: .
CDR3 protein: CASSSPGRGTYEQYF
CDR3 DNA: TGTGCCAGCAGCTCCCCGGGCAGGGGGACCTACGAGCAGTACTTC

J gene: TRBJ2-3
V gene: TRBV2
D gene: .
clone size: .
CDR3 protein: CASRRAGYADTQYF
CDR3 DNA: TGTGCCAGCCGGCGGGCAGGGTACGCAGATACGCAGTATTTT

J gene: TRBJ2-7
V gene: TRBV12-3/TRBV12-4
D gene: TRBD2
clone size: .
CDR3 protein: CASSADGGMSLEQYF
CDR3 DNA: TGTGCCAGCAGTGCGGACGGGGGGATGTCGCTCGAGCAGTACTTC

J gene: TRBJ2-7
V gene: TRBV6-2/TRBV6-3
D gene: .
clone size: .
CDR3 protein: CASRHQVTGDVRYEQYF
CDR3 DNA: TGTGCCAGCAGACACCAAGTGACCGGGGATGTGCGCTACGAGCAGTACTTC

J gene: TRBJ2-5
V gene: TRBV12-3/TRBV12-4
D gene: TRBD2
clone size: .
CDR3 protein: CASGKGTSGAPTQYF
CDR3 DNA: TGTGCCAGCGGAAAAGGCACTAGCGGGGCTCCGACCCAGTACTTC

J gene: TRBJ1-6
V gene: TRBV7-4
D gene: .
clone size: once
CDR3 protein: CASSLTRSPLHF
CDR3 DNA: TGTGCCAGCAGCCTTACGCGTTCACCCCTCCACTTT